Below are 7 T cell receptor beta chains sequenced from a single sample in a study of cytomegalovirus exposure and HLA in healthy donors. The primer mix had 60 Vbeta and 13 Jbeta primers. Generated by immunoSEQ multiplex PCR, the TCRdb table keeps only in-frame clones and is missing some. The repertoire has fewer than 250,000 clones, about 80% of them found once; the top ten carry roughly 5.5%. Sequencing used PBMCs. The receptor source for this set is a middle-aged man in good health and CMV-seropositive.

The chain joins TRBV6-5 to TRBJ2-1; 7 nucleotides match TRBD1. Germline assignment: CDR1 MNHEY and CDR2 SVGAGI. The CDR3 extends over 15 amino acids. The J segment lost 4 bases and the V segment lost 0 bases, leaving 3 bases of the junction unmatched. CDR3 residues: CASSYSRDRYNEQFF. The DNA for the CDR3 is TGTGCCAGCAGTTACTCACGGGACAGATACAATGAGCAGTTCTTC.

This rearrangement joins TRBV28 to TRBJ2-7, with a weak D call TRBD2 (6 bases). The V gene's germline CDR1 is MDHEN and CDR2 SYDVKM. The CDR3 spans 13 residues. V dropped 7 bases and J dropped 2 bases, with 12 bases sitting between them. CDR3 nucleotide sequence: TGTGCCAGCACTCCCCGGGGGACCTACGAGCAGTACTTC. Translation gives CASTPRGTYEQYF.

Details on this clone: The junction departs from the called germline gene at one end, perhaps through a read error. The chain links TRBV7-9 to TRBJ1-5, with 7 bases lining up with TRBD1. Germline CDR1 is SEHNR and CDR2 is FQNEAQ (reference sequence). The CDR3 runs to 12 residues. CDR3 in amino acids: CSSSPGGQPQHF. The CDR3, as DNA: TGTTCCAGCAGCCCAGGGGGACAGCCCCAGCATTTT.

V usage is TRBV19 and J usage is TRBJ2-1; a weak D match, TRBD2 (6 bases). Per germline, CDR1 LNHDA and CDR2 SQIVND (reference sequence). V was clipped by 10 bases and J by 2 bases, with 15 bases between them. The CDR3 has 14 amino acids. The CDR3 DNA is TGTGCCACCTCTTATAGCGGCCCCTACAATGAGCAGTTCTTC. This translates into CATSYSGPYNEQFF.

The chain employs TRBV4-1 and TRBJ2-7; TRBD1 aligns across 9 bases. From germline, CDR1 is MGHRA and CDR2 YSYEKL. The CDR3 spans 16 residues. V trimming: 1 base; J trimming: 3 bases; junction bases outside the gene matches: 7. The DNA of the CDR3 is TGCGCCAGCAGCCAAGGGATCCGGGACAGGGTCTACGAGCAGTACTTC. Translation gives CASSQGIRDRVYEQYF.

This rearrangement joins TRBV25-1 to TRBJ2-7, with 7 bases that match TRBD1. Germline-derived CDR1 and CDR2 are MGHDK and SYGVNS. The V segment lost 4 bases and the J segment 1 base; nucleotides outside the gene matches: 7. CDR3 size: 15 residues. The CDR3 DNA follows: TGTGCCAGCAGTGCCAGGGGGAGATTATCCTACGAGCAGTACTTC. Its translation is CASSARGRLSYEQYF.

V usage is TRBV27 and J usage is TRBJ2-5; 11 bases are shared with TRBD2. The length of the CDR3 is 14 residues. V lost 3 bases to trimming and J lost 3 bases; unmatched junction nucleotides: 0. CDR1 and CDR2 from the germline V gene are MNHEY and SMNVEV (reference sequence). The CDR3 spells CASSFSGREETQYF. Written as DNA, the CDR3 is TGTGCCAGCAGTTTTAGCGGGAGGGAAGAGACCCAGTACTTC.